This record covers a single TCR beta chain. The data originate from a study of blood T cell repertoires in COVID-19. Study at large: T cells, B-cell-depleted T cells, or PBMCs provided the cDNA or gDNA that served as material.

Generated by immunoSEQ multiplex PCR, the TCRdb table keeps only in-frame clones and is missing some. The repertoire has about 110,000 clones, about 90% of them found once; the top ten carry less than 1.5%. This CDR3 has 11 amino acids. The germline CDR1 and CDR2 sequences are SGDLS and YYNGEE. Trimming removed 3 bases at V and 2 bases at J, with 3 bases between. The chain carries TRBV9 and TRBJ2-7, with no clear D. This receptor was identified in a human donor in a cohort sampled during active COVID-19. The specimen sequenced was peripheral blood. This chain's CDR3 is CASSGAYEQYF. The CDR3 DNA follows: TGTGCCAGCAGCGGAGCCTACGAGCAGTACTTC.